Listed here are 22 T cell receptor beta chains from one sample, sequenced in a study of T cell changes during pregnancy in multiple sclerosis. TCRdb's table, derived via immunoSEQ multiplex PCR, lists solely in-frame clones and lacks some. Here the sample spans roughly 58,000 clones, about nine tenths being singletons. Here the sequenced sample was CD8+ T cells from peripheral blood mononuclear cells, taken before pregnancy. Receptor source: a female donor with multiple sclerosis, enrolled in a pregnancy study.

J is TRBJ1-3 and V is TRBV6-5; the D is unclear. Germline V gene data show CDR1 as MNHEY and CDR2 as SVGAGI. This CDR3 has 15 amino acids. Deletions cut 7 bases from V and 1 base from J, with 14 bases between. CDR3 nucleotide sequence: TGTGCCAGCACCGAGGGATTTCCTTCTGGAAACACCATATATTTT. It is translated as CASTEGFPSGNTIYF.

The chain uses TRBV7-2 and TRBJ2-1, with D hard to call. The CDR3 extends over 17 amino acids. V lost 3 bases to trimming and J lost 5 bases, with 20 bases between them. The germline CDR1 and CDR2 sequences are SGHTA and FQGNSA. The CDR3 spells CASSLVHGTVYDNEQFF. CDR3 sequence (DNA): TGTGCCAGCAGCTTGGTACACGGTACAGTTTACGACAATGAGCAGTTCTTC.

The chain carries TRBV29-1 and TRBJ2-7, with 8 bases matching TRBD1. Trimming cost V 6 bases and J 6 bases; bases outside gene matches: 16. Germline V CDR1 and CDR2: SQVTM, ANQGSEA. The CDR3 consists of 15 residues. The CDR3 loop reads CSVAPQGARPCEQYF. DNA for the CDR3: TGCAGCGTCGCTCCCCAGGGGGCTCGCCCCTGCGAGCAGTACTTC.

J is TRBJ2-2 and V is TRBV9, with TRBD2 matching over 11 bases. Germline loops: CDR1 SGDLS, CDR2 YYNGEE. The ends lost 3 bases at V and 0 bases at J; junction bases unmatched: 10. The CDR3 is made up of 19 amino acids. CDR3 DNA sequence: TGTGCCAGCAGCGCCCACCGACTAGCGGGATTTTCGAACACCGGGGAGCTGTTTTTT. As protein: CASSAHRLAGFSNTGELFF.

The chain carries TRBV7-9 and TRBJ2-7, with TRBD1 as a possible D gene (5 bases). This CDR3 has 16 residues. The germline CDR1 and CDR2 sequences are SEHNR and FQNEAQ (reference sequence). V was clipped by 4 bases and J by 0 bases, with 16 bases between them. Here the CDR3 reads CASSSLTESPSYEQYF. The CDR3 bases are TGTGCCAGCAGCTCACTGACAGAATCTCCCTCCTACGAGCAGTACTTC.

This clone was recorded once. The rearrangement links TRBV15 to TRBJ2-7, with D possibly matching TRBD2 (6 bases). CDR1 and CDR2 (germline): LNHNV, YYDKDF (reference sequence). The CDR3 runs to 14 residues. The V end lost 2 bases, the J end lost 3 bases, and 11 bases lay between the germline ends. CDR3 DNA sequence: TGTGCCACCAGCAGACATGGAGGGAACTACGAGCAGTACTTC. Protein sequence: CATSRHGGNYEQYF.

The gene calls are TRBV5-6 and TRBJ1-1, with 7 bases that match TRBD1. This CDR3 is 12 amino acids long. After removal of 4 bases from V and 5 bases from J, the junction contained 2 bases not matched to a gene. The V gene's germline CDR1 is SGHDT and CDR2 YYEEEE. The CDR3 is CASSEGQTEAFF. Here the CDR3 DNA reads TGTGCCAGCAGCGAGGGACAGACTGAAGCTTTCTTT.

V gene TRBV6-5 combines with J gene TRBJ2-7; 7 nucleotides line up with TRBD1. This CDR3 spans 14 amino acids. Germline loops: CDR1 MNHEY, CDR2 SVGAGI. V lost 6 bases to trimming and J lost 2 bases; unmatched junction nucleotides: 7. Here the CDR3 DNA reads TGTGCCAGCAGAGGGGTTCAGGGGGCCTACGAGCAGTACTTC. Translation gives CASRGVQGAYEQYF.

This clone has a handful of counts. The chain employs TRBV19 and TRBJ1-2; D is unresolved. Trimming removed 10 bases from V and 4 bases from J, with 16 bases in between. Germline CDR1 is LNHDA and CDR2 is SQIVND (reference sequence). CDR3 length: 13 residues. CDR3 bases: TGTGCCACCCTCCGGCATCGGGGCTATGGCTACACCTTC. It specifies CATLRHRGYGYTF.

V gene TRBV7-9 combines with J gene TRBJ1-1, with D tentatively TRBD1 (6 bases). The CDR3 is 14 residues long. V lost 1 base to trimming and J lost 10 bases, with 16 bases between them. Germline V gene data show CDR1 as SEHNR and CDR2 as FQNEAQ (reference sequence). The CDR3 bases are TGTGCCAGCAGCTTAGTTTCGGCAGGGGATACAGCTTTCTTT. Translation: CASSLVSAGDTAFF.

The CDR3 here is CASSVGTGGGGGYTF. The CDR3 coding sequence is TGTGCCAGCAGCGTAGGGACAGGGGGAGGTGGTGGCTACACCTTC. This rearrangement joins TRBV9 to TRBJ1-2; 10 bases agree with TRBD1. Germline CDR1 is SGDLS and CDR2 is YYNGEE. This CDR3 is 15 amino acids long. V shed 0 bases, J shed 7 bases, and the junction held 6 bases outside the gene matches.

The CDR3 loop reads CATSATGYEQYF. DNA of the CDR3: TGTGCCACCAGCGCAACCGGCTACGAGCAGTACTTC. The rearrangement uses TRBV15 and TRBJ2-7, with unresolved D. The CDR3 is made up of 12 amino acids. Deletions cut 5 bases from V and 3 bases from J, with 8 bases between. CDR1 and CDR2 from the germline V gene are LNHNV and YYDKDF (reference sequence).

The genes are TRBV9 and TRBJ2-3, with a possible D match to TRBD2 (7 bases). This CDR3 comprises 16 residues. V gave up 6 bases and J gave up 2 bases, with 19 bases separating them. Germline CDR1 SGDLS, CDR2 YYNGEE. The CDR3, as DNA: TGTGCCAGCAATCGAGGGGGGGCGGTTTCCACAGATACGCAGTATTTT. Its protein product is CASNRGGAVSTDTQYF.

J is TRBJ2-6 and V is TRBV7-7; D not resolved. CDR3 length: 22 amino acids. CDR1 SSHAT and CDR2 FNYEAQ come from the germline V gene (reference sequence). The V end was cut by 1 base, the J end by 1 base, with 26 bases between. The CDR3 DNA reads as TGTGCCAGCAGCTTAGGGCCACACACTCCCGCCCGCGACTCGTCTGGGGCCAACGTCCTGACTTTC. This sequence encodes CASSLGPHTPARDSSGANVLTF.

The rearrangement uses TRBV13 and TRBJ1-1; the match to TRBD1 covers 10 bases. Losses at the gene ends were 5 bases for V and 6 bases for J; bases not matched to a gene: 9. This CDR3 region has 15 residues. CDR1 and CDR2 (germline): PRHDT, FYEKMQ (reference sequence). The CDR3 nucleotides are TGTGCCAGCAGCACACGGACAGGGGGGCGGCCTGAAGCTTTCTTT. This translates into CASSTRTGGRPEAFF.

The J gene is TRBJ2-1, the V gene TRBV10-3; tentative D call: TRBD1 (5 bases). CDR1 and CDR2 (germline): ENHRY, SYGVKD. This CDR3 is built from 15 residues. The V and J ends lost 2 bases and 10 bases respectively, with 18 bases between them. The CDR3, as DNA: TGTGCCATCAGTGAGGTGGCGGACACCCTAGAGGAGCAGTTCTTC. The encoded protein is CAISEVADTLEEQFF.

In this sample, this clone turned up once. CDR3 coding DNA: TGTGCCAGCAGTTCAGCGGGGGGGCCGGATGAGCAGTTCTTC. Amino acid sequence: CASSSAGGPDEQFF. The V and J genes are TRBV5-5 and TRBJ2-1, with 10 bases lining up with TRBD2. With 5 bases clipped from V and 8 bases from J, the junction kept 7 bases outside the gene matches. Germline V gene lookup returns CDR1 SGHKS and CDR2 YYEKEE (reference sequence). The CDR3 loop spans 14 amino acids.

The V gene is TRBV11-3, the J gene TRBJ2-7; the match to TRBD2 covers 8 bases. With V trimmed by 5 bases and J by 1 base, 4 bases remained unmatched. This CDR3 region has 14 residues. CDR1 SGHNT and CDR2 YENEEA come from the germline V gene. The CDR3 DNA is TGTGCCAGCAGCCCGGGAGGGTGGTCCTACGAGCAGTACTTC. Its translation is CASSPGGWSYEQYF.

Only one count was recorded for this clone. This rearrangement joins TRBV9 to TRBJ1-2; D is undetermined. Deletions cut 6 bases from V and 3 bases from J, with 15 bases between. The CDR3 consists of 14 residues. Per the germline V gene, CDR1 is SGDLS and CDR2 is YYNGEE. The CDR3 here is CASKSRNGDYGYTF. The DNA for the CDR3 is TGTGCCAGCAAGTCCCGCAATGGAGACTATGGCTACACCTTC.

The chain has TRBV4-2 and TRBJ2-7, with D possibly TRBD1 on 6 matching bases. From germline, CDR1 is LGHNA and CDR2 YNFKEQ. The ends were cut back, 4 bases at V and 4 bases at J, with 8 bases in the middle. The CDR3 is 12 residues long. This chain's CDR3 is CASSPGQYEQYF. The DNA of the CDR3 is TGTGCCAGCAGCCCCGGACAGTACGAGCAGTACTTC.

The chain recombines TRBV9 with TRBJ2-5, with a weak D call TRBD2 (6 bases). The J call may be wrong; the DNA end is better matched by TRBJ2-7. The CDR3 covers 15 residues. Germline CDR1 reads SGDLS; CDR2 reads YYNGEE. The CDR3 nucleotides read TGTGCCAGCAGCCCGGGGGACCCCAGGGCCTACGAGCAGTACTTC. It encodes CASSPGDPRAYEQYF.

This chain connects TRBV11-3 to TRBJ2-3; TRBD2 matches 10 bases. V lost 3 bases and J lost 4; bases outside the gene matches: 4. CDR1 is SGHNT, CDR2 YENEEA, per germline. The CDR3 loop spans 15 amino acids. CDR3 loop: CASSLVAGGPDTQYF. The CDR3 DNA sequence: TGTGCCAGCAGCTTGGTAGCGGGGGGACCAGATACGCAGTATTTT.